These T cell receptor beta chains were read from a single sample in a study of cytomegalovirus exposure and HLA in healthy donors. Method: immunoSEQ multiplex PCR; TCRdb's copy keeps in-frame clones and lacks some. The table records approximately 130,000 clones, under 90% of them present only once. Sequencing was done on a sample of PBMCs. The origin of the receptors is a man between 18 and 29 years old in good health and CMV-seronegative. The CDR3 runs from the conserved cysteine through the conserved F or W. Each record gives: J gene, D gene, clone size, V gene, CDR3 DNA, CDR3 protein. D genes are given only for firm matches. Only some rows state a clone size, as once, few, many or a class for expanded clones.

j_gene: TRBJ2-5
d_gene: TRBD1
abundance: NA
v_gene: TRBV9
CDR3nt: TGTGCCAGCAGTGGGACAGGGGGCCCAGAGACCCAGTACTTC
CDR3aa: CASSGTGGPETQYF

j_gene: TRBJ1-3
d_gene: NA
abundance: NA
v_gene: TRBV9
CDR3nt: TGTGCCAGCAGCGTAGGCAGGAAAACTGGAAACACCATATATTTT
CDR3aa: CASSVGRKTGNTIYF

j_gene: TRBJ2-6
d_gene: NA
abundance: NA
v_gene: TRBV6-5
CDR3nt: TGTGCCAGCAGTTACCCAACAGCCTCTGGGGCCAACGTCCTGACTTTC
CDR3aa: CASSYPTASGANVLTF

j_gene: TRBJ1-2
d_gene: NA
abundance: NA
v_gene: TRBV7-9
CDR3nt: TGTGCCAGCAGCATCCGGGATGCTAACTATGGCTACACCTTC
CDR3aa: CASSIRDANYGYTF

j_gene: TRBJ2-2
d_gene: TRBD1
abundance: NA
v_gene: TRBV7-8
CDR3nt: TGTGCCAGCAGCGCAGAAACAGGGGGCTCCGGCGGGGAGCTGTTTTTT
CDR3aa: CASSAETGGSGGELFF

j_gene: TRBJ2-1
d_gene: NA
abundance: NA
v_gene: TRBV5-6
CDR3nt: TGTGCCAGCAGCTTCACCACGAGCTCCTACAATGAGCAGTTCTTC
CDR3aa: CASSFTTSSYNEQFF

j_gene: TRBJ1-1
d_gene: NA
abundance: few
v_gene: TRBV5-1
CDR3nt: TGCGCCAGCAGCTCGGGATTTCGGTCTGGATTGAACGACACTGAAGCTTTCTTT
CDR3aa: CASSSGFRSGLNDTEAFF

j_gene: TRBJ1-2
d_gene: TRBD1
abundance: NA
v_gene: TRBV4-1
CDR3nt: TGCGCCAGCAGCCAAGGGGACAGGATCTATGGCTACACCTTC
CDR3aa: CASSQGDRIYGYTF

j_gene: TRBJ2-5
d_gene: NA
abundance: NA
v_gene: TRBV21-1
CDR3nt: TGTGCCAGCAGCCCTCCCCACAGGGTCGAGACCCAGTACTTC
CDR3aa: CASSPPHRVETQYF

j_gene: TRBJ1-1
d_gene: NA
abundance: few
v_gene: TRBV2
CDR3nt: TGTGCCAGCAGCGTAATCAGGGAAATTGACACTGAAGCTTTCTTT
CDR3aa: CASSVIREIDTEAFF

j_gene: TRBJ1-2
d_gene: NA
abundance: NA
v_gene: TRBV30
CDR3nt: TGTGCCTGGAGTGCCGTCGGGGGTCAGGGCTACACCTTC
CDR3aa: CAWSAVGGQGYTF

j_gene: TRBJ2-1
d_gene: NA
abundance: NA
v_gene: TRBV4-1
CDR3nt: TGCGCCAGCAGCCAAGATGAGTGGGGGGACTACAATGAGCAGTTCTTC
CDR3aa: CASSQDEWGDYNEQFF

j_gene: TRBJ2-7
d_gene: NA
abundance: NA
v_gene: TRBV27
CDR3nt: TGTGCCAGCAGTACCGGGACACCGACCTACTCCTACGAGCAGTACTTC
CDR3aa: CASSTGTPTYSYEQYF

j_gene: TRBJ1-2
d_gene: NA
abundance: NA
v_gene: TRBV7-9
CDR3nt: TGTGCCAGCAGCTTAAATCAGTGGGGGGGCTATGGCTACACCTTC
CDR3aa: CASSLNQWGGYGYTF

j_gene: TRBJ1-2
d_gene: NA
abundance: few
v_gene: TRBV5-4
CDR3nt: TGTGCCAGCAGCCCGGACAACAGCTATGGCTACACCTTC
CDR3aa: CASSPDNSYGYTF

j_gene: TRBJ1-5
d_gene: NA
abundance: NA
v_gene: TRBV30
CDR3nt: TGTGCCTGGAGTGGACAGATGAATCAGCCCCAGCATTTT
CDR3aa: CAWSGQMNQPQHF

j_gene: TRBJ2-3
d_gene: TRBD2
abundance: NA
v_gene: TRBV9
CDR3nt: TGTGCCAGCAGCGTATTCGGGGGGGGAAGCACAGATACGCAGTATTTT
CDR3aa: CASSVFGGGSTDTQYF

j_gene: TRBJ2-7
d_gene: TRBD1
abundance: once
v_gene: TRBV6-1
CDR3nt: TGTGCCAGCAGGGATCCCGGGACAGGGATTGCCGAGCAGTACTTC
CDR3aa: CASRDPGTGIAEQYF

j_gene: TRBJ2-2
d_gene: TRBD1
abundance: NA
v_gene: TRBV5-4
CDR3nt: TGTGCCAGCAGCTTAAGCAGGGGGCAAACCGGGGAGCTGTTTTTT
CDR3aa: CASSLSRGQTGELFF

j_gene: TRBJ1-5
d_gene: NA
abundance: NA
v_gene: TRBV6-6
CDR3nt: TGTGCCAGCAGTTACCCCACGGGGGATCAGCCCCAGCATTTT
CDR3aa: CASSYPTGDQPQHF

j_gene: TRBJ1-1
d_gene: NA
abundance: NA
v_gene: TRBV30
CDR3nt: TGTGCCTGGAGTGTAGAGGGTCGGAACACTGAAGCTTTCTTT
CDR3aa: CAWSVEGRNTEAFF

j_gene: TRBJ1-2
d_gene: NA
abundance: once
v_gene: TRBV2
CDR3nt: TGTGCCAGCTCCCTGACACAAGGCCCGCCCTCTGGCTACACCTTC
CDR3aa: CASSLTQGPPSGYTF

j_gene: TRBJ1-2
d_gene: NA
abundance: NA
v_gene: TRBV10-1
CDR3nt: TGCGCCAGCAGTGACAGGGTGATGGGTGGCTACACCTTC
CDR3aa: CASSDRVMGGYTF

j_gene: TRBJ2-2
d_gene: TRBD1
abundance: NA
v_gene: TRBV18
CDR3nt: TGTGCCAGCTCGCCACAGGGGAACAAGAACACCGGGGAGCTGTTTTTT
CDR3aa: CASSPQGNKNTGELFF

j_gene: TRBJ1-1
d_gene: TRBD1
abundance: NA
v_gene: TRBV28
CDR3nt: TGTGCCAGCACCCAGTCGAACAGGGGGGATGAAGCTTTCTTT
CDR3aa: CASTQSNRGDEAFF

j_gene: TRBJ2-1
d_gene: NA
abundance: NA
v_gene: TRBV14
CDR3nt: TGTGCCAGCAGCCAAGAAGCAGGGGAGTTCTTC
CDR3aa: CASSQEAGEFF

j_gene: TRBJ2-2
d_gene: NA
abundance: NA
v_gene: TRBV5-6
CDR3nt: TGTGCCAGCAGCTCTAGGGGATCCGGGGAGCTGTTTTTT
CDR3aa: CASSSRGSGELFF

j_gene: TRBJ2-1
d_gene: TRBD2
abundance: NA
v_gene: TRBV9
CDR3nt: TGTGCCAGCAGCATGGGTGGGGGGGGCTACAATGAGCAGTTCTTC
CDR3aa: CASSMGGGGYNEQFF

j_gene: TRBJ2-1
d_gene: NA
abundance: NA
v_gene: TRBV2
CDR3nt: TGTGCCAAAACGGACCCCGAGGGCAATGAGCAGTTCTTC
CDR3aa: CAKTDPEGNEQFF

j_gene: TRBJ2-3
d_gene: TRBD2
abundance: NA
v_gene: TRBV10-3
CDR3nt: TGTGCCATCAGAGGAAGCGGGGGGGATAGCACAGATACGCAGTATTTT
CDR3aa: CAIRGSGGDSTDTQYF

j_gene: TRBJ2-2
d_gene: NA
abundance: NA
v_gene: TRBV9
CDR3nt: TGTGCCAGCAGCCTAAGCGGGGAGCTGTTTTTT
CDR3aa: CASSLSGELFF

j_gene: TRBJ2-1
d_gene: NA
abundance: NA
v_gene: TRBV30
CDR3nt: TGTGCCTGGGCCTGGGGGGGCAGTGAGCAGTTCTTC
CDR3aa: CAWAWGGSEQFF

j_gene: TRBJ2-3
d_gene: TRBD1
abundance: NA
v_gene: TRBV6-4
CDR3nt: TGTGCCAGCAGTGACTCAGGACAGGGTCCAGATACGCAGTATTTT
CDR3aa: CASSDSGQGPDTQYF

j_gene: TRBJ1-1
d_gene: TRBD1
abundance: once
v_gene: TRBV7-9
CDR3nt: TGTGCCAGCAGCCGGGACAGGGTCTATACTGAAGCTTTCTTT
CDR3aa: CASSRDRVYTEAFF

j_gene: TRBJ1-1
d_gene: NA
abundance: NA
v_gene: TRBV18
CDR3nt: TGTGCCAGCTCACCAATCTCCGGGACTTCTGAAGCTTTCTTT
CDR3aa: CASSPISGTSEAFF

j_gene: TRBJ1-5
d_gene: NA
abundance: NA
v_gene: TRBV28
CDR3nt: TGTGCCAGCAGGAGGGGGGGGAGCAATCAGCCCCAGCATTTT
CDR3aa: CASRRGGSNQPQHF

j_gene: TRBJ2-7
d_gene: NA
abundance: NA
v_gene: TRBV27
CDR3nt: TGTGCCAGCAGTTCCCCTACTTCCGGCGGACGGGGTTACGAGCAGTACTTC
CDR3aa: CASSSPTSGGRGYEQYF

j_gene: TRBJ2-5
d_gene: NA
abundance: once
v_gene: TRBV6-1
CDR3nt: TGTGCCAGCAGTGATGGGTCAGGGTACCAAGAGACCCAGTACTTC
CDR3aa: CASSDGSGYQETQYF

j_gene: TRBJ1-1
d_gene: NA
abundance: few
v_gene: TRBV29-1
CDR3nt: TGCAGCGTTGCGGGGGGCGAGAACACTGAAGCTTTCTTT
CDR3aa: CSVAGGENTEAFF

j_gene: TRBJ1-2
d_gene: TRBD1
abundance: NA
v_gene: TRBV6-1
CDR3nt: TGTGCCAGCAGAGAATCCGAGACAGGGGGGCATGGCTACACCTTC
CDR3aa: CASRESETGGHGYTF

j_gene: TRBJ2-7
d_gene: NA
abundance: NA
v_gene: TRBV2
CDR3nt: TGTGCCAGCAGCGCCTTAGGACAGACCTACGAGCAGTACTTC
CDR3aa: CASSALGQTYEQYF

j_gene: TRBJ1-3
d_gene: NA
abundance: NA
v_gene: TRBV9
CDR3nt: TGTGCCAGCAGCACAACAGGTGGCTCTGGAAACACCATATATTTT
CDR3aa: CASSTTGGSGNTIYF

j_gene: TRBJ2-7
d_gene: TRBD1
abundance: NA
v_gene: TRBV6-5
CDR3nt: TGTGCCAGCAGGAGGACAGGGGTCCACGAGCAGTACTTC
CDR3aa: CASRRTGVHEQYF

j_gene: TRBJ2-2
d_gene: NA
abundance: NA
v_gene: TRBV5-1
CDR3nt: TGCGCCAGCAGGGGGCGCGACACCGGGGAGCTGTTTTTT
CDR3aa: CASRGRDTGELFF

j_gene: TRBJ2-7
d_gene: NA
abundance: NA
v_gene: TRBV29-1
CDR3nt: TGCAGCGTTGTAACAGGCTACGAGCAGTACTTC
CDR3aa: CSVVTGYEQYF

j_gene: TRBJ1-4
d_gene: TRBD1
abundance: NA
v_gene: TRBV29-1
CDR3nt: TGCAGCGAGCGGACAGGGTCGGGAAAACTGTTTTTT
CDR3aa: CSERTGSGKLFF

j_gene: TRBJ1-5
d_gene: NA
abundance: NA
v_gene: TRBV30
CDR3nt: TGTGCCTGGAGTTGGGCGGGCGGGGTGGGACAGCCCCAGCATTTT
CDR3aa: CAWSWAGGVGQPQHF

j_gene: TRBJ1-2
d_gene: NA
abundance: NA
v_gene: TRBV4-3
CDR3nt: TGCGCCAGCAGCCAAGATCGGAGACCTGAGATTAACTATGGCTACACCTTC
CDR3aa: CASSQDRRPEINYGYTF

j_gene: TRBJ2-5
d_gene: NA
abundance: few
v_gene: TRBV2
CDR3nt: TGTGCCAGCAAGAGGGGAAGGACAGCAAAAGAGACCCAGTACTTC
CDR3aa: CASKRGRTAKETQYF

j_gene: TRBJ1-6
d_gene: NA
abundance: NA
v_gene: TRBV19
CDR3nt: TGTGCCAGTAATGACTGGAGCTCCTATAATTCACCCCTCCACTTT
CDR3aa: CASNDWSSYNSPLHF

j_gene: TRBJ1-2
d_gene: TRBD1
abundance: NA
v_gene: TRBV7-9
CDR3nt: TGTGCCAGCAGCTTCCCGACAGGGGGCGAATATGGCTACACCTTC
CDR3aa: CASSFPTGGEYGYTF

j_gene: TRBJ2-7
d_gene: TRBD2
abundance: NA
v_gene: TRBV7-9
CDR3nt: TGTGCCAGCAGCTTTATCCCGTCGGGGGGGGCCACTAGCGCCTACGAGCAGTACTTC
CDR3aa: CASSFIPSGGATSAYEQYF

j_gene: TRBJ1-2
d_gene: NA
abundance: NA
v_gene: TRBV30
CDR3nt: TGTGCCTGGAGTAAGCCTGTTGTCCGCCCTTTCTATGGCTACACCTTC
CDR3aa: CAWSKPVVRPFYGYTF

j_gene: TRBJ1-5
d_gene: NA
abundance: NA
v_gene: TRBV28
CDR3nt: TGTGCCAGCAGTTTCAGTCGCCAGCCCCAGCATTTT
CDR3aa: CASSFSRQPQHF

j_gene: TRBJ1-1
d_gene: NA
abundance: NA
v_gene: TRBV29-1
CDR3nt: TGCAGCGTTGAGGGCAGCCTTTCAATGAACACTGAAGCTTTCTTT
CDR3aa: CSVEGSLSMNTEAFF

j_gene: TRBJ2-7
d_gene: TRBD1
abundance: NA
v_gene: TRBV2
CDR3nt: TGTGCCAGCAGTGAGGGCAGGGGGATTGAAAAGTACTTC
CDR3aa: CASSEGRGIEKYF